This entry lists 3 T cell receptor beta chains sequenced from one sample in a study of T-cell reconstitution after alpha-beta-depleted transplantation in children. Preparation of the TCRbeta library used unique molecular identifiers. TCRdb passed the PCR reads through MiXCR, listing each CDR3 protein once. The sample consists of some 220,000 distinct CDR3 sequences, approximately 11% of them appearing once. The input for sequencing was PBMCs, taken before TCRalphabeta/CD19-depleted stem cell transplant. The receptors were sampled from a child under two years old with acute myeloid leukemia, due to receive a stem cell transplant.

The chain has TRBV7-6 and TRBJ2-3; D uncertain. The CDR3 has 14 residues. The V gene lost 1 base and the J gene lost 7 bases, with 12 bases spanning the gap. The germline V gene has CDR1 SGHVS and CDR2 FNYEAQ. The DNA for the CDR3 is TGTGCCAGCAGCTTAGAACTGGGAATCAATACGCAGTATTTT. It translates to CASSLELGINTQYF.

Comment on this clonotype: This may be a read error: a much more frequent sequence differs by one nucleotide. The V call is TRBV30, the J call TRBJ2-6, with 8 bases that match TRBD2. The V gene end was trimmed by 2 bases and the J gene end by 4 bases; junction bases not matched to a gene: 7. This CDR3 region has 16 residues. The germline V gene encodes CDR1 GTSNPN and CDR2 SVGIG (reference sequence). As DNA, the CDR3 is TGTGCCTGGAGTTGGAGCGGGGGCTCCGGGGCCAACGTCCTGACTTTC. Translation: CAWSWSGGSGANVLTF.

This clonotype was detected many times. This chain links TRBV12-3 or TRBV12-4 with TRBJ1-5; 7 nucleotides match TRBD1. V lost 6 bases, J lost 2 bases, and 7 bases stayed unmatched. This CDR3 comprises 15 residues. The CDR3 coding sequence is TGTGCCAGCAGCTCTACCGGGACAGGCAATCAGCCCCAGCATTTT. Protein: CASSSTGTGNQPQHF.